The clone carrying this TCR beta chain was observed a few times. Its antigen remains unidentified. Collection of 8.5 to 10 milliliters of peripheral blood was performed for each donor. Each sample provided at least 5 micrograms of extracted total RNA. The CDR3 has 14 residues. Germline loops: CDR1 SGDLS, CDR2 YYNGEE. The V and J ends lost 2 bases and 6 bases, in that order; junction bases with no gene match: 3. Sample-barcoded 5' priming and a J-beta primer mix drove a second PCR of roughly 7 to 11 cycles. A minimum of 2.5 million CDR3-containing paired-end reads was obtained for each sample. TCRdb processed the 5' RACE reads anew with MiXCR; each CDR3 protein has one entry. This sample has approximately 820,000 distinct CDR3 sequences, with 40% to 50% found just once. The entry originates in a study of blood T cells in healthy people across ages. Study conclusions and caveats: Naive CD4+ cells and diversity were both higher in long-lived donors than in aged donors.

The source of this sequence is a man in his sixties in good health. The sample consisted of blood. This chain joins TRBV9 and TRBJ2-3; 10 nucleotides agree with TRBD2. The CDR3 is CASSVTSGVDTQYF. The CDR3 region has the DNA TGTGCCAGCAGCGTCACTAGCGGGGTTGATACGCAGTATTTT. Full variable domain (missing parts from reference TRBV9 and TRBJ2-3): DSGVTQTPKHLITATGQRVTLRCSPRSGDLSVYWYQQSLDQGLQFLIQYYNGEERAKGNILERFSAQQFPDLHSELNLSSLELGDSALYFCASSVTSGVDTQYFGPGTRLTVL.